This TCR beta chain was identified in a study of a mutant IDH1 vaccine in newly diagnosed glioma. V was trimmed by 10 bases and J by 7 bases, leaving 26 bases between them. The CDR3 has 15 amino acids. In germline, CDR1 is MNHNY, CDR2 SVGAGI (reference sequence). The method was immunoSEQ multiplex PCR; TCRdb's version includes in-frame clones alone and lacks a portion of them. The table shows 30,000 to 45,000 clones, with around 80% occurring only once. The time point denotes: week 11, during vaccination. With topical imiquimod, each dose of the vaccine consisted of 300 ug of mutant IDH1 20-mer peptide. Note on this clone: Its specificity is unknown.

The starting material was peripheral blood mononuclear cells (PBMCs), obtained from a glioma patient whose treatment included an IDH1 peptide vaccine. V is TRBV6-6 and J is TRBJ2-7; possibly TRBD2 for D (7 bases). The sequence was collected from a woman between 25 and 40 years old with glioma. Some clones in this sample may be carry-over from other donors' samples. The CDR3 loop reads CATGGLAAGAWEQYF. The DNA for the CDR3 is TGTGCCACCGGGGGGCTAGCGGCAGGAGCGTGGGAGCAGTACTTC.